Below, one T cell receptor (beta chain) is given with its context. What it binds is not known. Per germline, CDR1 SGHVS and CDR2 FNYEAQ. This CDR3 has 15 residues. Trimming took off 0 bases at V and 5 bases at J, with 10 bases between the two ends. The sample belongs to a study of T cell repertoires in cytomegalovirus infection. Study-wide context: Alongside well-studied HLA-B-restricted CMV epitopes, recently identified HLA-C-restricted CMV epitopes were also used. Public signatures in TCR beta pointed to CMV infection and matching HLA type.

TCRdb itself ran the reads through MiXCR, one entry per CDR3 protein. The table has about 700,000 distinct CDR3 sequences, 30% to 35% seen once. The clonotype was recovered from a human donor in good health (CMV status not recorded). Some clones in this sample may be carry-over from other donors' samples. This chain links TRBV7-6 with TRBJ1-4, with D possibly being TRBD1 (5 bases). This specimen consisted of cultured PBMCs, obtained from culture after CMV antigen stimulation. The CDR3 coding sequence is TGTGCCAGCAGCTTAGCGTTGGGACGGAATGAAAAACTGTTTTTT. It yields the protein CASSLALGRNEKLFF.